This T cell receptor (beta chain) was sequenced in a study of shared clonotypes between healthy human individuals. Study conclusions and caveats: Relative to clonotypes present in all four donors, those not shared had lower generation probabilities. Across a handful of donors, naive CD4 shared 5% to 5.5%, naive CD8 around 3.8%, memory CD4 roughly 2.4%, memory CD8 0.4% to 0.5%. Rarefaction curves obtained for sorted subsets showed sequencing incomplete despite large depth.

On this clone itself: The antigen is not known.

Sorted-subset replicate PCRs used 200 ng of genomic DNA. This amount corresponded to 30,000 to 35,000 T cell genomes. The assay was immunoSEQ multiplex PCR, and TCRdb's table has in-frame clones only and misses some. The repertoire includes roughly 2 million clones, 95% of them detected once, and 0.13% sits in the top ten. After removal of 2 bases from V and 3 bases from J, the junction contained 4 bases not matched to a gene. The CDR3 spans 15 residues. The germline gives CDR1 SNHLY, CDR2 FYNNEI. Sequences were obtained from naive CD4+ T cells sorted from blood. Subset defined: CD45RA+ positively selected. The receptor was derived from a man aged 18 to 35 in good health. This sequence joins TRBV2 and TRBJ2-3; 8 bases are shared with TRBD1. CDR3 coding DNA: TGTGCCAGCAGTGAACGACAGGGGAGAACAGATACGCAGTATTTT. As protein: CASSERQGRTDTQYF.